The 23 T cell receptor beta chains listed next were all sequenced from one sample in a study of cytomegalovirus exposure and HLA in healthy donors. The PCR used 60 Vbeta and 13 Jbeta primers. This table comes from immunoSEQ multiplex PCR, and its TCRdb copy is limited to in-frame clones, with some not included. The data contain 100,000 to 120,000 clones, 79% of them singletons. Sequenced: PBMCs. The receptors here all came from a young man in good health and CMV-seropositive.

This clone was observed a single time. V and J are TRBV11-3 and TRBJ2-7, with 8 bases that match TRBD1. J was trimmed by 2 bases and V by 5 bases; bases with no gene match: 2. The CDR3 consists of 13 residues. CDR1 SGHNT and CDR2 YENEEA come from the germline V gene. DNA of the CDR3: TGTGCCAGCAGCCCGGACAGGGCCTACGAGCAGTACTTC. This sequence encodes CASSPDRAYEQYF.

The chain is built from TRBV4-2 and TRBJ2-1; D is ambiguous. In germline, CDR1 is LGHNA, CDR2 YNFKEQ. The CDR3 length is 16 residues. V was clipped by 0 bases and J by 0 bases, with 9 bases between them. The CDR3 spells CASSQDIIGSYNEQFF. The CDR3 region has the DNA TGTGCCAGCAGCCAAGATATAATCGGCTCCTACAATGAGCAGTTCTTC.

The gene calls are TRBV5-4 and TRBJ1-6, with 7 bases aligning to TRBD1. Trimming took 3 bases from V and 10 from J; bases not matched to a gene: 7. This CDR3 has 14 amino acids. Looked up from germline, CDR1 is SGHNT and CDR2 is YYREEE (reference sequence). CDR3 protein: CASSYQQGRSPLHF. CDR3 in DNA: TGTGCCAGCAGCTACCAACAGGGGCGATCACCCCTCCACTTT.

The genes are TRBV19 and TRBJ2-3, with 9 positions matching TRBD2. Germline V gene lookup returns CDR1 LNHDA and CDR2 SQIVND (reference sequence). The CDR3 is made up of 19 amino acids. Trimming took 3 bases from V and 2 from J; bases not matched to a gene: 15. The CDR3 is CASSIYPIQRGVYTDTQYF. The CDR3 bases are TGTGCCAGTAGTATCTACCCCATACAGCGGGGGGTTTACACAGATACGCAGTATTTT.

The chain uses TRBV11-3 and TRBJ2-7, with D perhaps TRBD2 (6 bases). The CDR3 has 12 residues. Germline CDR1 is SGHNT and CDR2 is YENEEA. Trimming took 5 bases from V and 5 from J, leaving 10 bases between them. The CDR3 region has the DNA TGTGCCAGCAGCCGCGGGACGGACGAGCAGTACTTC. Protein product: CASSRGTDEQYF.

This chain uses TRBV6-5 with TRBJ2-1; 7 bases match TRBD2. With 7 bases clipped from V and 4 bases from J, the junction kept 7 bases outside the gene matches. Germline CDR1 MNHEY, CDR2 SVGAGI. This CDR3 has 14 amino acids. CDR3 residues: CASTLADAYNEQFF. The CDR3 DNA sequence: TGTGCCAGCACCCTAGCGGACGCATACAATGAGCAGTTCTTC.

V and J are TRBV9 and TRBJ1-1; D uncertain. In germline, CDR1 is SGDLS, CDR2 YYNGEE. V lost 1 base, J lost 0 bases, and 4 bases lay in between. The CDR3 extends over 13 amino acids. The CDR3 loop reads CASSVLLNTEAFF. The CDR3 DNA is TGTGCCAGCAGCGTATTATTGAACACTGAAGCTTTCTTT.

The chain carries TRBV20-1 and TRBJ2-5, with D perhaps matching TRBD2 (5 bases). CDR1 and CDR2 from the germline V gene are DFQATT and SNEGSKA (reference sequence). V was trimmed by 4 bases and J by 11 bases, leaving 14 bases between them. This CDR3 has 11 amino acids. The DNA for the CDR3 is TGCAGTGCTATTGGCCCACGCGGGCAGTACTTC. It encodes CSAIGPRGQYF.

In this sample, this clone turned up a few times. J is TRBJ1-5 and V is TRBV11-3, with a tentative D call TRBD1 (5 bases). Trimming took 2 bases from V and 6 from J, leaving 14 bases between them. Germline V lookup: CDR1 SGHNT, CDR2 YENEEA. The length of the CDR3 is 15 residues. In nucleotides, the CDR3 is TGTGCCAGCAGCTTATTCCCGCAGGGCGGTCAGCCCCAGCATTTT. This translates into CASSLFPQGGQPQHF.

The gene calls are TRBV9 and TRBJ2-7; 7 nucleotides agree with TRBD2. Germline lookup yields CDR1 SGDLS and CDR2 YYNGEE. This CDR3 is 14 amino acids long. Trimming removed 0 bases from V and 6 bases from J; junction bases left unmatched: 6. In nucleotides, the CDR3 is TGTGCCAGCAGCGTAGCGGGGGGAGCTGGCGAGCAGTACTTC. Its translation: CASSVAGGAGEQYF.

V is TRBV7-3 and J is TRBJ1-1; D not certain. The CDR3 runs 13 residues. CDR1 and CDR2 (germline): SGHTA, FQGTGA. The V end lost 6 bases, the J end lost 5 bases, and 13 bases lay between the germline ends. CDR3 bases: TGTGCCAGCAGTCCCTGGCCGGGGACTGAAGCTTTCTTT. Protein sequence: CASSPWPGTEAFF.

There are a few counts of this clone. The V gene is TRBV4-3, the J gene TRBJ1-3, with D maybe TRBD1 (6 bases). Between the trimmed V and J ends, which lost 1 base and 0 bases, there was a span of 13 bases. The CDR3 sequence is 17 residues long. Germline assignment: CDR1 LGHNA and CDR2 YSLEER. The CDR3 region is CASSQVGQTSSGNTIYF. The CDR3, as DNA: TGCGCCAGCAGCCAAGTCGGACAGACGAGCTCTGGAAACACCATATATTTT.

For this clone: A far bigger clonotype differs at one base, so this is likely a read error. Other nucleotide sequences from this sample produce the same CDR3. The V and J genes are TRBV5-1 and TRBJ1-6; 10 bases line up with TRBD1. Looked up from germline, CDR1 is SGHRS and CDR2 is YFSETQ. Trimming cost V 1 base and J 9 bases; bases outside gene matches: 7. The CDR3 length is 16 residues. Here the CDR3 reads CASSLRGQGVRSPLHF. CDR3 sequence (DNA): TGCGCCAGCAGCTTGAGAGGACAGGGGGTTCGTTCACCCCTCCACTTT.

The chain is built from TRBV5-1 and TRBJ2-5, with a tentative D call TRBD2 (6 bases). The germline gives CDR1 SGHRS, CDR2 YFSETQ. This CDR3 is built from 15 residues. V lost 1 base and J lost 6, with 16 bases in between. The CDR3 region has the DNA TGCGCCAGCAGCTTGATACCGGGACTTGAAAAGACCCAGTACTTC. Translated: CASSLIPGLEKTQYF. The variable domain in full, completed from reference TRBV5-1 and TRBJ2-5, reads KAGVTQTPRYLIKTRGQQVTLSCSPISGHRSVSWYQQTPGQGLQFLFEYFSETQRNKGNFPGRFSGRQFSNSRSEMNVSTLELGDSALYLCASSLIPGLEKTQYFGPGTRLLVL.

Only a few counts were recorded for this clone. The rearrangement joins TRBV19 to TRBJ1-1, with 7 bases fitting TRBD1. Germline CDR1 reads LNHDA; CDR2 reads SQIVND (reference sequence). The V and J ends lost 3 bases and 0 bases, in that order; junction bases with no gene match: 4. The CDR3 loop spans 15 amino acids. The DNA for the CDR3 is TGTGCCAGTAGTATCGGGACAGCCATGAACACTGAAGCTTTCTTT. It specifies CASSIGTAMNTEAFF.

The chain is built from TRBV5-4 and TRBJ1-1; 8 bases are a match to TRBD1. This CDR3 is built from 14 residues. Trimming cost V 3 bases and J 1 base; bases outside gene matches: 2. Germline-derived CDR1 and CDR2 are SGHNT and YYREEE (reference sequence). The CDR3 bases are TGTGCCAGCAGCTGGCAGGGGGCGAACACTGAAGCTTTCTTT. It encodes CASSWQGANTEAFF.

The CDR3 DNA is TGCGCCAGCAGCCAAGATTCTCCGGTCGCGGGGTACTCTGGAAACACCATATATTTT. Its protein product is CASSQDSPVAGYSGNTIYF. The chain couples TRBV4-3 to TRBJ1-3; D is ambiguous. Germline V lookup: CDR1 LGHNA, CDR2 YSLEER. The CDR3 extends over 19 amino acids. Trimming took 0 bases from V and 0 from J, leaving 18 bases between them.

In its sample, this clone was seen once. The rearrangement joins TRBV25-1 to TRBJ2-5, with 8 bases fitting TRBD2. The CDR3 has 16 residues. Trimming removed 0 bases from V and 4 bases from J; junction bases left unmatched: 7. Per germline, CDR1 MGHDK and CDR2 SYGVNS. CDR3 region: CASSEYRGGAGETQYF. The CDR3 bases are TGTGCCAGCAGTGAATACCGGGGGGGGGCAGGAGAGACCCAGTACTTC. Together with reference TRBV25-1 and TRBJ2-5, the CDR3 gives the full variable domain: EADIYQTPRYLVIGTGKKITLECSQTMGHDKMYWYQQDPGMELHLIHYSYGVNSTEKGDLSSESTVSRIRTEHFPLTLESARPSHTSQYLCASSEYRGGAGETQYFGPGTRLLVL.

The chain is built from TRBV5-6 and TRBJ2-3; D remains unclear. Germline CDR1 is SGHDT and CDR2 is YYEEEE. The CDR3 has 12 residues. V was pared by 2 bases and J by 7 bases, with 8 bases between. CDR3 DNA sequence: TGTGCCAGCAGCTTTTATCCTAATACGCAGTATTTT. It codes for CASSFYPNTQYF.

The genes are TRBV4-1 and TRBJ2-5, with unresolved D. The CDR3 has 14 amino acids. Looked up from germline, CDR1 is MGHRA and CDR2 is YSYEKL. Trimming cost V 1 base and J 5 bases, with 11 bases left between them. The CDR3: CASSQAHSQETQYF. The CDR3 nucleotides read TGCGCCAGCAGCCAAGCCCACAGCCAGGAGACCCAGTACTTC.

This clone has more than one count but fewer than ten. J is TRBJ1-2 and V is TRBV10-3, with 10 bases matching TRBD1. Germline-derived CDR1 and CDR2 are ENHRY and SYGVKD. This CDR3 is built from 13 residues. V dropped 9 bases and J dropped 6; count of bases not matched to a gene: 7. The CDR3 loop reads CAIQTGGEDGYTF. The CDR3 DNA reads TGTGCCATACAGACAGGGGGCGAGGATGGCTACACCTTC.

This chain joins TRBV2 and TRBJ2-3; 12 nucleotides agree with TRBD2. The CDR3 covers 17 residues. V dropped 5 bases and J dropped 4; count of bases not matched to a gene: 10. Germline lookup yields CDR1 SNHLY and CDR2 FYNNEI. CDR3 loop: CASSFAASGGAPDTQYF. The CDR3 DNA follows: TGTGCCAGCAGTTTCGCGGCTAGCGGGGGGGCCCCAGATACGCAGTATTTT.

Turning to this clone: The junction departs from germline at one end; a sequencing error may be responsible. Other DNA sequences of this sample code for an identical CDR3. The DNA for the CDR3 is TGTGCCAGCTCACCACAGCAAGGCTCTGGGGCCAACGTTCTGACTTTC. This codes for CASSPQQGSGANVLTF. The chain joins TRBV18 to TRBJ2-6; TRBD1 is a possible D gene (5 bases). CDR1 KGHSH and CDR2 LQKENI come from the germline V gene. The CDR3 is 16 residues long.